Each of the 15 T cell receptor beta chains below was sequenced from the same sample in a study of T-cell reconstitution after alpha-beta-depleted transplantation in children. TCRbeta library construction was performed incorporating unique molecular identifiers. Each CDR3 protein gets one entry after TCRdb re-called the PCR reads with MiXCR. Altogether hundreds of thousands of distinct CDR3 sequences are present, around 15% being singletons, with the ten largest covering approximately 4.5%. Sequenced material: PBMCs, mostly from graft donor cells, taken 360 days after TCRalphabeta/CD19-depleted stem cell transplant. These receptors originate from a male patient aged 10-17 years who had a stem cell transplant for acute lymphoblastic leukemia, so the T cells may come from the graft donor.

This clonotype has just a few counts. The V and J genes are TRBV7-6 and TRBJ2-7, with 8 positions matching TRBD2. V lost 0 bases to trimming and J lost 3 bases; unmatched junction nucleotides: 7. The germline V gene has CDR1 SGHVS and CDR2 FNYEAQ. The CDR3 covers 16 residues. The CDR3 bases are TGTGCCAGCAGCTTAGCCGACTCCGGGACTAGCTACGAGCAGTACTTC. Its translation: CASSLADSGTSYEQYF.

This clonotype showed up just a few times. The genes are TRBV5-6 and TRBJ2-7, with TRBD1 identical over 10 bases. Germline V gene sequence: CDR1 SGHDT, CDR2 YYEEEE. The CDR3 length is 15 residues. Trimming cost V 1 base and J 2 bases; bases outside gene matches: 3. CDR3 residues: CASSLPGQGTYEQYF. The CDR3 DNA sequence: TGTGCCAGCAGCTTGCCGGGACAGGGGACCTACGAGCAGTACTTC. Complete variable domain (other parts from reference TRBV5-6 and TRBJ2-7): DAGVTQSPTHLIKTRGQQVTLRCSPKSGHDTVSWYQQALGQGPQFIFQYYEEEERQRGNFPDRFSGHQFPNYSSELNVNALLLGDSALYLCASSLPGQGTYEQYFGPGTRLTVT.

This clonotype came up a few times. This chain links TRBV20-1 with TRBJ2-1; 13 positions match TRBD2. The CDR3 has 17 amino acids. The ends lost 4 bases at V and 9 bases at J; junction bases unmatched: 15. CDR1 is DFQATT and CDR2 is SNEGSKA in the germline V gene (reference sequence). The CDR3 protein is CSATKGLAGPPLSEQFF. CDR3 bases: TGCAGTGCTACGAAGGGACTAGCGGGACCCCCCCTCAGTGAGCAGTTCTTC.

The CDR3 DNA follows: TGCAGTGCTAGCCGGGATCTAGCGGGGGGCACAGATACGCAGTATTTT. Its protein product is CSASRDLAGGTDTQYF. The rearrangement joins TRBV20-1 to TRBJ2-3; 10 bases agree with TRBD2. This CDR3 is 16 amino acids long. V dropped 3 bases and J dropped 1; count of bases not matched to a gene: 7. Germline assignment: CDR1 DFQATT and CDR2 SNEGSKA (reference sequence).

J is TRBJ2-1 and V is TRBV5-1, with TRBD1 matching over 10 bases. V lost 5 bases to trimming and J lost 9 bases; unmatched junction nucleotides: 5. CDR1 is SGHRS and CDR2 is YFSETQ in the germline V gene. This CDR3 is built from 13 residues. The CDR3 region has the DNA TGCGCCAGCAGACAGACAGGGGGCTTTGAGCAGTTCTTC. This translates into CASRQTGGFEQFF. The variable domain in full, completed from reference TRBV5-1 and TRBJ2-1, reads KAGVTQTPRYLIKTRGQQVTLSCSPISGHRSVSWYQQTPGQGLQFLFEYFSETQRNKGNFPGRFSGRQFSNSRSEMNVSTLELGDSALYLCASRQTGGFEQFFGPGTRLTVL.

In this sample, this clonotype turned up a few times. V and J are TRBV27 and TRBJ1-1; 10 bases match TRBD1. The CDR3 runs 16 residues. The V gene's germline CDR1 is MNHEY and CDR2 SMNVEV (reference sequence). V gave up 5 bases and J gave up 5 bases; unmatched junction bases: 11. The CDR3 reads CASSRPRTGGRTEAFF. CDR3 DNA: TGTGCCAGCAGTCGTCCCCGGACAGGGGGACGGACTGAAGCTTTCTTT.

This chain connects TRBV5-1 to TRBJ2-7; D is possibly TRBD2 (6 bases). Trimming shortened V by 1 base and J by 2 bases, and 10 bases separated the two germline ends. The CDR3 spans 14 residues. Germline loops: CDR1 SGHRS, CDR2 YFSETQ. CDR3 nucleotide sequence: TGCGCCAGCAGCTTGTTCGGGGGAACCTACGAGCAGTACTTC. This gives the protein CASSLFGGTYEQYF.

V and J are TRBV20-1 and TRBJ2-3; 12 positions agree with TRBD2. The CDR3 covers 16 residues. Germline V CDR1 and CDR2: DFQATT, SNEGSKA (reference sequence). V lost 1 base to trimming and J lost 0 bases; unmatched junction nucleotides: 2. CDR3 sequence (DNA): TGCAGTGCTAGAGGACTAGCGGGGGTTAGCACAGATACGCAGTATTTT. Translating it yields CSARGLAGVSTDTQYF.

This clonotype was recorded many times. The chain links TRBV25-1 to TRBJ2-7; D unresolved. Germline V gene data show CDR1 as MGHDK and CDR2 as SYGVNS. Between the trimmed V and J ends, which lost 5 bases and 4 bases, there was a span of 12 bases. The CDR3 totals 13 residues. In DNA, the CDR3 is TGTGCCAGCAGTTCCACGCCTTCTTACGAGCAGTACTTC. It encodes CASSSTPSYEQYF.

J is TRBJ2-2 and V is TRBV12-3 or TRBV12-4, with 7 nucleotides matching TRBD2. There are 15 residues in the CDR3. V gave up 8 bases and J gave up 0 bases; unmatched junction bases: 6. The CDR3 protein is CASFGGLTNTGELFF. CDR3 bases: TGTGCCAGCTTCGGGGGACTAACGAACACCGGGGAGCTGTTTTTT.

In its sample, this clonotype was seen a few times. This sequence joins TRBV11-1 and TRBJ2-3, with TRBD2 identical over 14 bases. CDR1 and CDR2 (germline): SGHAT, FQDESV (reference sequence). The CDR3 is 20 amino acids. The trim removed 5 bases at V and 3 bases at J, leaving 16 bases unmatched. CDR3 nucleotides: TGTGCCAGCAGCCCCATTGTCGGGACTAGCGGGAGTAAGTTGACAGATACGCAGTATTTT. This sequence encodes CASSPIVGTSGSKLTDTQYF.

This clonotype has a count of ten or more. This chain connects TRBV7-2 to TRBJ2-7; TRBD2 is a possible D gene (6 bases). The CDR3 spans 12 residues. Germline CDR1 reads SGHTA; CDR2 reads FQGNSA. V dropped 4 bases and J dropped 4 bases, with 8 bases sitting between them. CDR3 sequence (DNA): TGTGCCAGCAGCTGGGGGGATTACGAGCAGTACTTC. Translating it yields CASSWGDYEQYF.

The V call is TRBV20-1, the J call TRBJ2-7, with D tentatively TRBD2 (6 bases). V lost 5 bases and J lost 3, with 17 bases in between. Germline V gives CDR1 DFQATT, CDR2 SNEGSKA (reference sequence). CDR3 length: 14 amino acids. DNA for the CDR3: TGCAGTGCTGGGGTGGGACTTTCAGTCTACGAGCAGTACTTC. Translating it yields CSAGVGLSVYEQYF.

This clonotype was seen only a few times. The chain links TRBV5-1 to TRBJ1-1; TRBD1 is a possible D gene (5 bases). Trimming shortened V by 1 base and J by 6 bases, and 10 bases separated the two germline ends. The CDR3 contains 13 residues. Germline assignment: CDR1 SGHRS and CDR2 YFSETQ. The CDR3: CASSLQGAAEAFF. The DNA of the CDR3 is TGCGCCAGCAGCTTGCAGGGAGCGGCTGAAGCTTTCTTT.

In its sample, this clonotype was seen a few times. CDR3 residues: CASRIPPGNTIYF. The CDR3 DNA reads TGTGCCAGCAGGATCCCCCCCGGGAACACCATATATTTT. This chain uses TRBV12-3 or TRBV12-4 with TRBJ1-3; D not certain. V was clipped by 6 bases and J by 7 bases, with 13 bases between them. The CDR3 runs to 13 residues.